The entry below describes one T cell receptor beta chain. Its antigen specificity is not known. One base away there is no much larger clone; base qualities are not given. V drops 5 bases and J drops 2 bases, leaving 13 bases in between. In the germline V gene, CDR1 corresponds to MDHEN and CDR2 to SYDVKM. The CDR3, cysteine through phenylalanine, is 14 amino acids long. Of the read, only the CDR3 DNA is kept; its 42 bases are in frame from base 1. The sample comes from a study of cytomegalovirus exposure and HLA in healthy donors (dated 2017 in TCRdb). Some background on the complete study: An earlier analysis of approximately 550 of the donors reported approximately 290 Gb of sequence data and 117 million unique TCR beta sequences from about 180 million T cells. Around 320 gigabases of sequencing data and 70 million to 100 million unique TCR sequences were included in an early release covering under 650 HLA-typed donors. Of the approximately 400 genotyped donors, around 81% fell in the genetic ancestry cluster associated with self-reported Caucasian donors. The study aimed to test whether cataloging public T cell receptors could reveal signatures of past pathogen exposure. Using immunosequencing, the study profiled T cell repertoires from fewer than 700 subjects and related those repertoires to cytomegalovirus serostatus. In addition to the first cohort of around 670 subjects, a separate validation cohort of over 90 different subjects was used. To predict cytomegalovirus infection status, the study brought together high-throughput TCR immunosequencing, statistical association of individual TCRs with disease status, and machine learning. A later analysis re-examined previously published TCR beta repertoires from several hundred donors and added high-resolution HLA genotyping to investigate patterns of TCR occurrence. Rather than using new phenotypic data, the later analysis identified candidate immune exposures from TCR beta sequences and from how often those sequences occurred across donors. In an earlier analysis of 587 of the donors, high-throughput TCR beta sequencing was used to judge whether each TCR beta V gene segment behaved as functional or pseudogenic. Donor age, sex, ethnicity and CMV serostatus were collected together with the repertoire data. A later genetic analysis took genome-wide SNP genotypes for 398 of the 666 donors and used that subset as a discovery cohort. All discovery cohort repertoires had been generated on a single sequencing platform. HLA typing covered class I and class II loci at four-digit resolution. Typing coverage varied by locus: about 629-640 donors for A, B, C, DRB1 and DQB1; around 560 for DQA1; around 570 for DPA1; 450 to 480 for DPB1. Roughly 5 DR-DQ haplotypes were handled as single units for association and clustering, since linkage in the cohort was strong. Among around 400 genotyped donors of the cohort, an average of around 240,000 unique TCR beta nucleotide sequences were sequenced per donor, roughly 18% of them non-productive. Study-wide conclusions, independent of this receptor: Because some donors lacked HLA typing at each locus, the association tests relied only on the typed subset. The authors suggested that the approach could potentially be generalized to other disease states and immunological phenotypes. V-gene and J-gene trimming of TCR beta chains was associated with a missense DCLRE1C variant in a later genetic analysis, and the association was replicated in an independent cohort. A later analysis associated about 18,000 TCR beta sequences with specific HLA alleles at a false discovery rate of 0.05. According to a later genetic analysis, donors in an Asian-associated ancestry cluster had fewer N-insertions in productive TCRs than the approximately 700-donor mean. Strong co-occurrence of HLA alleles, especially DR and DQ, made assigning TCR associations to individual alleles difficult. Roughly uniform sequencing depth across donors was assumed in presence/absence analyses, although this assumption may not hold. A further reported finding was that TCR beta sequences accurately predicted the HLA-A and HLA-B alleles for most subjects in the first cohort. Most TCR sequences were seen in very few donors, while some public TCRs were found in many individuals. In an earlier analysis of about 600 of the donors, most TCR beta V segments appeared in productive rearrangements about 87% or about 30% of the time, broadly matching IMGT annotations. Some IMGT-functional V segments, including TRBV6-2 and TRBV6-3, could not be told apart with the 87-base-pair reads, so those segments were excluded. The sequencing pipeline was judged likely to have produced a cluster of highly shared sequence variants as a technical artifact. Most CMV-associated TCR beta chains appeared to be HLA-restricted in a later analysis, and the HLA associations seemed to be driven largely by CMV exposure. Correlated functional status among segregating V segments might be attributable to linkage disequilibrium, but an unknown experimental factor could not be ruled out. In vitro tests confirmed that a few of the cytomegalovirus-associated TCR beta chains recognize cytomegalovirus antigens. According to a later analysis, parvovirus B19, influenza, CMV and Epstein-Barr virus appeared linked to several top co-occurrence clusters. The study gave a list of some 150 TCR beta chains associated with cytomegalovirus. A later analysis found that TCR association rates varied across HLA loci, with DRB1 alleles showing the most associated TCRs and HLA-C alleles the fewest. Only TCR beta chains were sequenced in this cohort, and the absence of alpha or paired-chain data limited detectable features. In a later analysis, HLA-associated TCR beta chains were found to be more clonally expanded and to have lower generation probabilities than equally common non-associated chains. Because counts were too low, some 17 rarely observed V segments, including chromosome 9 orphons, were left out of the earlier analysis of several hundred of the donors. CMV serostatus was the only immune exposure information available for the cohort. The classifier was reported to diagnose cytomegalovirus status with high specificity and sensitivity in both the original cohort and the validation cohort.

The cohort comprised some 680 healthy bone marrow donors. All cohort members were sampled while nominally healthy, although unrecorded immune exposures were likely present. The donor tested CMV seronegative, placing the donor among the 350 or so seronegative members of the cohort. Every donor gave a peripheral blood sample, and the peripheral blood mononuclear cells from that sample were used for TCR beta sequencing. Genomic DNA was extracted from the blood cell samples with the Qiagen DNeasy Blood Extraction Kit. Preparation of the library involved the immunoSEQ multiplex PCR assay. A mixture of 60 forward primers for TCR Vbeta segments and 13 reverse primers for TCR Jbeta segments was used in the multiplex PCR. The CDR3 region of rearranged TCR beta genes was amplified from genomic DNA with a multiplex PCR assay. The Illumina HiSeq System was used to sequence the amplified TCR beta libraries as 87-base-pair reads. The study's own analysis went as follows. A later analysis counted about 80 million unique TCR beta chains across the 700 or so repertoires, and about 10 million of these chains were shared by at least two donors. To remove PCR and sequencing errors, raw reads were error-corrected and collapsed into unique sequences using a nearest-neighbor algorithm that merged closely related sequences. CDR3 sequences were aligned to IMGT reference sequences to assign V, D and J gene segments. Each retained sequence needed at least a six-nucleotide match to both a V gene segment and a J gene segment. A rearrangement counted as productive if the CDR3 had no stop codons and remained in frame with V and J, and every other rearrangement counted as non-productive. CDR3 was defined according to IMGT convention as the region running from the second conserved V-encoded cysteine to the conserved J-encoded phenylalanine. The earlier analysis of some 580 of the donors excluded any sequence lacking an unambiguous match to a single V gene segment. In an earlier analysis of around 590 of the donors, a V segment was called functional when productive rearrangements were above 56.7%, and segregating when the standard deviation between donors exceeded 5%. A statistical classification framework was built for diagnosing cytomegalovirus status from the catalog of TCR beta chain sequences. V and J gene assignment, in a later analysis, came from comparing TCR nucleotide sequences with IMGT/GENE-DB human TR gene sequences. The TCRdist pipeline was used in a later analysis to assign CDR3 sequences and most-parsimonious VDJ recombination scenarios. In a later analysis, each TCR beta chain was defined by its CDR3 amino acid sequence together with its V-gene family, and reads lacking a unique V-gene family were excluded. A later analysis removed 550 to 700 highly shared, low-generation-probability nucleotide sequences to deal with suspected cross-contamination and a sequencing artifact. In a later analysis, a clonal expansion index was calculated for each public chain from normalized within-repertoire ranks of inferred template counts. In a later analysis, generation probabilities were computed with a VDJ recombination model fitted to out-of-frame rearrangements, and the resulting probabilities were checked against IGoR. A later analysis scored TCR-TCR, TCR-HLA and TCR-CMV co-occurrence with hypergeometric tests, applying a repertoire-size bias correction to TCR pairs. In a later analysis, false discovery rates were estimated by permuting HLA or CMV assignments 20 times. In a later analysis, co-occurring TCRs were grouped using DBSCAN, with TCRdist sequence similarity added in when clustering inside HLA-allele-positive subsets. Co-occurrence clustering excluded repertoires with fewer than 30,000 or more than 120,000 public chains, plus five with anomalous nucleotide sharing. TCRdb's version of the immuneACCESS table is confined to in-frame rearrangements and falls short of the full clone set. An unresolved V gene accounts for under half of the shortfall where checked; the remainder is of unknown origin. V, J and clone size are taken as reported in that table, and D and trimming were inferred from the DNA itself. Counted in this sample were about 93,000 clones; 82% of them appeared once. 3.8% of the sample is in the top ten clones.

This TCR was recovered from a man aged 50-60 years in good health and CMV-seronegative. In this chain, TRBV28 is recombined with TRBJ2-7; a tentative D call is TRBD2 (7 bases match). Source material: PBMCs. This receptor carries the CDR3 CASSEGGATYEQYF. The DNA sequence follows: TGTGCCAGCAGTGAGGGGGGGGCGACCTACGAGCAGTACTTC.